The 20 T cell receptor beta chains in this list originate from one sample, sequenced in a study of T cell responses to AZD1222 COVID-19 vaccine. This table comes from immunoSEQ multiplex PCR, and its TCRdb copy is limited to in-frame clones, with some not included. The data hold approximately 110,000 clones, with about 85% observed a single time. The starting material was peripheral blood, obtained on day 0 of AZD1222 vaccination. The receptors were gathered from an adult in good health.

This clone was counted a few times. V and J are TRBV18 and TRBJ1-1; the D is unclear. CDR3 length equals 14 residues. Germline CDR1 is KGHSH and CDR2 is LQKENI. V was pared by 6 bases and J by 4 bases, with 15 bases between. For the CDR3, the DNA is TGTGCCAGCTCCAGTTCCGGAGGAGGCACTGAAGCTTTCTTT. Protein product: CASSSSGGGTEAFF.

The chain links TRBV7-3 to TRBJ2-3; 9 nucleotides line up with TRBD2. The CDR3 extends over 15 amino acids. Trimming took 5 bases from V and 0 from J; bases not matched to a gene: 3. Germline V lookup: CDR1 SGHTA, CDR2 FQGTGA. The CDR3 protein is CASSLAGQSTDTQYF. The CDR3 nucleotides read TGTGCCAGCAGCCTAGCGGGGCAGAGCACAGATACGCAGTATTTT. Combining the CDR3 with reference TRBV7-3 and TRBJ2-3 gives the whole variable domain GAGVSQTPSNKVTEKGKYVELRCDPISGHTALYWYRQSLGQGPEFLIYFQGTGAADDSGLPNDRFFAVRPEGSVSTLKIQRTERGDSAVYLCASSLAGQSTDTQYFGPGTRLTVL.

The rearrangement links TRBV9 to TRBJ1-4; weak D call: TRBD1 (5 bases). The CDR3 sequence is 14 residues long. Germline assignment: CDR1 SGDLS and CDR2 YYNGEE. The V gene lost 4 bases and the J gene lost 2 bases, with 9 bases spanning the gap. For the CDR3, the DNA is TGTGCCAGCAGCCAACAGGTGACTAATGAAAAACTGTTTTTT. This encodes CASSQQVTNEKLFF.

V is TRBV29-1 and J is TRBJ2-3, with 13 bases matching TRBD2. Germline-derived CDR1 and CDR2 are SQVTM and ANQGSEA. CDR3 size: 19 residues. V was pared by 5 bases and J by 1 base, with 15 bases of the junction left unmatched. The CDR3 DNA sequence: TGCAGCGTTAACCCACTACTAGCGGGGGGGCCGGGTGGCACAGATACGCAGTATTTT. Encoded protein: CSVNPLLAGGPGGTDTQYF.

This clone was observed many times. The chain employs TRBV27 and TRBJ2-2; D may be TRBD1 (6 bases). CDR3 length: 15 amino acids. CDR1 is MNHEY, CDR2 SMNVEV, per germline (reference sequence). Between the trimmed V and J ends, which lost 6 bases and 5 bases, there was a span of 16 bases. The CDR3 nucleotides are TGTGCCAGCAGAACAGGGAGTGGGGAAACCGGGGAGCTGTTTTTT. As protein: CASRTGSGETGELFF.

This clone is a singleton in its sample. The chain links TRBV19 to TRBJ1-1; D might be TRBD1 (5 bases). The CDR3 has 13 residues. Trimming took 4 bases from V and 3 from J, leaving 9 bases between them. The germline gives CDR1 LNHDA, CDR2 SQIVND (reference sequence). CDR3 nucleotides: TGTGCCAGTAGTACGGGGGGGGACACTGAAGCTTTCTTT. This gives the protein CASSTGGDTEAFF.

The chain joins TRBV18 to TRBJ1-1, with D perhaps TRBD1 (5 bases). This CDR3 comprises 16 residues. Germline V gene data show CDR1 as KGHSH and CDR2 as LQKENI. V lost 3 bases and J lost 1, with 15 bases in between. The CDR3 loop is CASSPYLGGWNTEAFF. In nucleotides, the CDR3 is TGTGCCAGCTCACCCTACCTGGGGGGATGGAACACTGAAGCTTTCTTT.

V gene TRBV27 combines with J gene TRBJ1-1; possibly TRBD1 for D (5 bases). The CDR3 sequence is 13 residues long. V was clipped by 2 bases and J by 4 bases, with 8 bases between them. From germline, CDR1 is MNHEY and CDR2 SMNVEV (reference sequence). The DNA for the CDR3 is TGTGCCAGCAGTTTAGGGGCCTCCACTGAAGCTTTCTTT. This translates into CASSLGASTEAFF.

In this sample, this clone turned up once. This sequence joins TRBV5-6 and TRBJ1-1, with D possibly being TRBD1 (5 bases). The germline CDR1 and CDR2 sequences are SGHDT and YYEEEE. This CDR3 is 14 amino acids long. Trimming shortened V by 5 bases and J by 8 bases, and 19 bases separated the two germline ends. The CDR3 here is CASSPPGGASEAFF. CDR3 coding DNA: TGTGCCAGCAGTCCACCTGGTGGGGCGTCCGAAGCTTTCTTT. Based on the CDR3 plus reference TRBV5-6 and TRBJ1-1, the full variable domain is DAGVTQSPTHLIKTRGQQVTLRCSPKSGHDTVSWYQQALGQGPQFIFQYYEEEERQRGNFPDRFSGHQFPNYSSELNVNALLLGDSALYLCASSPPGGASEAFFGQGTRLTVV.

The chain recombines TRBV7-9 with TRBJ2-1, with 10 positions matching TRBD2. The CDR3 runs 18 residues. The ends lost 1 base at V and 8 bases at J; junction bases unmatched: 14. Looked up from germline, CDR1 is SEHNR and CDR2 is FQNEAQ (reference sequence). CDR3: CASSLGNGGTSGDHEQFF. CDR3 DNA sequence: TGTGCCAGCAGCTTAGGAAACGGAGGTACTAGCGGGGACCATGAGCAGTTCTTC. The whole variable domain, filled in from reference TRBV7-9 and TRBJ2-1, reads DTGVSQNPRHKITKRGQNVTFRCDPISEHNRLYWYRQTLGQGPEFLTYFQNEAQLEKSRLLSDRFSAERPKGSFSTLEIQRTEQGDSAMYLCASSLGNGGTSGDHEQFFGPGTRLTVL.

To note about this clone: Other DNA sequences in the same sample also yield this CDR3. The rearrangement uses TRBV7-2 and TRBJ2-1, with 8 nucleotides matching TRBD1. Germline values: CDR1 SGHTA, CDR2 FQGNSA. V trimming: 5 bases; J trimming: 2 bases; junction bases outside the gene matches: 2. The CDR3 loop spans 14 amino acids. The DNA for the CDR3 is TGTGCCAGCAGCACACAGGGGGCCTACAATGAGCAGTTCTTC. Translation gives CASSTQGAYNEQFF.

The CDR3 nucleotides read TGTGCCAGCAGCTCCTCCGATAGGCCCTATGGCTACACCTTC. It codes for CASSSSDRPYGYTF. This chain connects TRBV5-4 to TRBJ1-2; the D is unclear. This CDR3 has 14 residues. The V and J ends lost 3 bases and 4 bases respectively, with 13 bases between them. Germline CDR1 reads SGHNT; CDR2 reads YYREEE (reference sequence).

The chain combines TRBV5-1 with TRBJ1-5; 10 bases are a match to TRBD1. This CDR3 comprises 14 residues. Germline CDR1 SGHRS, CDR2 YFSETQ. V dropped 7 bases and J dropped 0; count of bases not matched to a gene: 1. The DNA for the CDR3 is TGCGCCAGCGGGACAGGGGATAGCAATCAGCCCCAGCATTTT. This codes for CASGTGDSNQPQHF.

The chain is built from TRBV11-2 and TRBJ2-7, with TRBD1 identical over 7 bases. Germline V lookup: CDR1 SGHAT, CDR2 FQNNGV. J lost 4 bases, V lost 6 bases, and 9 bases had no gene match. The CDR3 covers 14 residues. The CDR3 here is CASRNDRAPYEQYF. CDR3 DNA: TGTGCCAGCAGAAACGACAGGGCCCCTTACGAGCAGTACTTC.

The chain carries TRBV19 and TRBJ2-2; D not certain. Trimming left V 6 bases short and J 2 bases short, with 7 bases between. Germline assignment: CDR1 LNHDA and CDR2 SQIVND (reference sequence). CDR3 length: 13 amino acids. The CDR3 protein is CASRDGNTGELFF. CDR3 DNA: TGTGCCAGTAGGGACGGAAACACCGGGGAGCTGTTTTTT.

This clone has only one observation. The V call is TRBV5-1, the J call TRBJ2-2; TRBD1 might be the D (5 bases). CDR3 size: 13 residues. The germline V gene has CDR1 SGHRS and CDR2 YFSETQ. V lost 4 bases to trimming and J lost 5 bases, with 9 bases between them. The chain's CDR3 is CASSLQVTGELFF. As DNA, the CDR3 is TGCGCCAGCAGCCTACAGGTTACCGGGGAGCTGTTTTTT.

This sequence joins TRBV5-4 and TRBJ1-1, with TRBD1 identical over 8 bases. The CDR3 loop spans 15 amino acids. Per germline, CDR1 SGHNT and CDR2 YYREEE (reference sequence). V lost 4 bases to trimming and J lost 1 base; unmatched junction nucleotides: 6. The CDR3 reads CASSTGQGPNTEAFF. The CDR3 coding sequence is TGTGCCAGCAGCACAGGACAGGGTCCGAACACTGAAGCTTTCTTT.

This clone was seen only a few times. The chain joins TRBV19 to TRBJ2-7, with a weak D call TRBD2 (6 bases). V shed 2 bases and J shed 3 bases, with 14 bases lying between them. Germline V gene sequence: CDR1 LNHDA, CDR2 SQIVND (reference sequence). The CDR3 consists of 15 residues. The CDR3 reads CASSIKGGLVYEQYF. CDR3 nucleotide sequence: TGTGCCAGTAGTATAAAGGGAGGCCTCGTCTACGAGCAGTACTTC.

The chain carries TRBV28 and TRBJ1-4; TRBD1 is a possible D gene (6 bases). Germline loops: CDR1 MDHEN, CDR2 SYDVKM. The CDR3 spans 13 residues. The ends were cut back, 7 bases at V and 8 bases at J, with 14 bases in the middle. This CDR3 reads CASTWQGREKLFF. CDR3 nucleotides: TGTGCCAGCACCTGGCAGGGGAGGGAAAAACTGTTTTTT.

The V call is TRBV7-9, the J call TRBJ1-2; D not certain. The ends were cut back, 0 bases at V and 9 bases at J, with 14 bases in the middle. CDR3 length equals 14 residues. Per germline, CDR1 SEHNR and CDR2 FQNEAQ (reference sequence). This chain's CDR3 is CASSLAGSGLRYTF. In DNA, the CDR3 is TGTGCCAGCAGCTTAGCGGGTAGCGGTTTGCGCTACACCTTC.